These T cell receptor beta chains were read from a single sample in a study of T cells in Graves' hyperthyroidism and ophthalmopathy. TCRdb reprocessed the multiplex PCR reads with MiXCR, giving one entry per CDR3 protein. This table has fewer than 400,000 distinct CDR3 sequences, 15% to 19% appearing once. Material for sequencing was blood. The source of these receptors is a woman aged 18-29 years with Graves' hyperthyroidism that later progressed to Graves' ophthalmopathy. The CDR3 runs from the conserved cysteine through the conserved F or W. Each record gives: clone size, V gene, D gene, J gene, CDR3 protein, CDR3 DNA. D genes are given only for firm matches. The listing skips clone size in some rows; elsewhere it reads once, few, many or a size class.

clone size: NA
V gene: TRBV9
D gene: NA
J gene: TRBJ2-1
CDR3 protein: CASSRWRDSYNEQFF
CDR3 DNA: TGTGCCAGCAGCCGTTGGAGGGACTCCTACAATGAGCAGTTCTTC

clone size: many
V gene: TRBV2
D gene: TRBD2
J gene: TRBJ2-3
CDR3 protein: CASITLTGRAADTQYF
CDR3 DNA: TGTGCCAGCATAACTCTCACCGGGAGGGCCGCAGATACGCAGTATTTT

clone size: NA
V gene: TRBV7-9
D gene: TRBD1
J gene: TRBJ1-4
CDR3 protein: CASSPQGQGAEKLFF
CDR3 DNA: TGTGCCAGCAGCCCGCAAGGACAGGGAGCCGAAAAACTGTTTTTT

clone size: NA
V gene: TRBV7-9
D gene: NA
J gene: TRBJ1-1
CDR3 protein: CASSAIGGAEAFF
CDR3 DNA: TGTGCCAGCAGCGCAATCGGTGGGGCTGAAGCTTTCTTT

clone size: NA
V gene: TRBV30
D gene: TRBD1
J gene: TRBJ1-2
CDR3 protein: CAWKFIARGDYGYTF
CDR3 DNA: TGTGCCTGGAAGTTCATCGCCAGGGGGGACTATGGCTACACCTTC

clone size: NA
V gene: TRBV4-1
D gene: NA
J gene: TRBJ1-5
CDR3 protein: CASSQELGRPYSNQPQHF
CDR3 DNA: TGCGCCAGCAGCCAAGAACTGGGCAGACCCTATAGCAATCAGCCCCAGCATTTT

clone size: many
V gene: TRBV20-1
D gene: TRBD2
J gene: TRBJ2-7
CDR3 protein: CSARDPAGGLYEQYF
CDR3 DNA: TGCAGTGCTAGAGATCCGGCGGGAGGGCTATACGAGCAGTACTTC

clone size: NA
V gene: TRBV20-1
D gene: NA
J gene: TRBJ2-2
CDR3 protein: CSAKAGRFGGELFF
CDR3 DNA: TGCAGTGCTAAAGCGGGTCGGTTTGGCGGGGAGCTGTTTTTT

clone size: NA
V gene: TRBV3-1
D gene: TRBD2
J gene: TRBJ2-1
CDR3 protein: CASSRPRSSGNEQFF
CDR3 DNA: TGTGCCAGCAGCCGGCCCCGGAGTAGCGGGAATGAGCAGTTCTTC

clone size: NA
V gene: TRBV7-9
D gene: TRBD1
J gene: TRBJ1-2
CDR3 protein: CASSSGTGNGAYGYTF
CDR3 DNA: TGTGCCAGCAGTTCCGGGACAGGGAACGGGGCCTATGGCTACACCTTC

clone size: many
V gene: TRBV12-3/TRBV12-4
D gene: NA
J gene: TRBJ1-5
CDR3 protein: CASSSTTSVSNQPQHF
CDR3 DNA: TGTGCCAGCAGTTCGACTACATCGGTCAGCAATCAGCCCCAGCATTTT

clone size: NA
V gene: TRBV12-3/TRBV12-4
D gene: NA
J gene: TRBJ2-1
CDR3 protein: CASRSSGYNEQFF
CDR3 DNA: TGTGCCAGCCGCTCGAGCGGGTACAATGAGCAGTTCTTC

clone size: NA
V gene: TRBV5-1
D gene: NA
J gene: TRBJ2-5
CDR3 protein: CASNSTGLETQYF
CDR3 DNA: TGCGCCAGCAACTCGACAGGACTGGAGACCCAGTACTTC

clone size: many
V gene: TRBV7-9
D gene: NA
J gene: TRBJ2-7
CDR3 protein: CASSRGLGGMVYEQYF
CDR3 DNA: TGTGCCAGCAGCCGAGGATTAGGCGGGATGGTCTACGAGCAGTACTTC

clone size: NA
V gene: TRBV4-3
D gene: NA
J gene: TRBJ1-4
CDR3 protein: CASSQVRGEKLFF
CDR3 DNA: TGCGCCAGCAGCCAAGTTCGGGGTGAAAAACTGTTTTTT

clone size: many
V gene: TRBV20-1
D gene: NA
J gene: TRBJ2-5
CDR3 protein: CSASRTAQETQYF
CDR3 DNA: TGCAGTGCTAGCCGGACAGCTCAAGAGACCCAGTACTTC

clone size: few
V gene: TRBV9
D gene: NA
J gene: TRBJ1-1
CDR3 protein: CASSEGRTTEAFF
CDR3 DNA: TGTGCCAGCAGCGAGGGTCGGACCACTGAAGCTTTCTTT

clone size: many
V gene: TRBV12-3/TRBV12-4
D gene: NA
J gene: TRBJ2-7
CDR3 protein: CASKKTDYSYEQYF
CDR3 DNA: TGTGCCAGCAAGAAGACAGATTACTCCTACGAGCAGTACTTC

clone size: NA
V gene: TRBV6-6
D gene: NA
J gene: TRBJ2-5
CDR3 protein: CASSYWAETQYF
CDR3 DNA: TGTGCCAGCAGTTACTGGGCGGAGACCCAGTACTTC

clone size: many
V gene: TRBV14
D gene: NA
J gene: TRBJ1-2
CDR3 protein: CASSQTPANYGYTF
CDR3 DNA: TGTGCCAGCAGCCAAACACCAGCTAACTATGGCTACACCTTC

clone size: many
V gene: TRBV24-1
D gene: NA
J gene: TRBJ1-2
CDR3 protein: CATSDLTDGYTF
CDR3 DNA: TGTGCCACCAGTGATCTGACAGATGGCTACACCTTC

clone size: many
V gene: TRBV27
D gene: NA
J gene: TRBJ2-7
CDR3 protein: CASSSTRLSYEQYF
CDR3 DNA: TGTGCCAGCAGTTCCACCCGACTTTCCTACGAGCAGTACTTC

clone size: many
V gene: TRBV5-1
D gene: TRBD2
J gene: TRBJ2-7
CDR3 protein: CASSLEPSGSIHEQYF
CDR3 DNA: TGCGCCAGCAGCTTGGAACCTAGCGGGAGTATTCACGAGCAGTACTTC

clone size: NA
V gene: TRBV28
D gene: NA
J gene: TRBJ2-7
CDR3 protein: CASREQGLEQYF
CDR3 DNA: TGTGCCAGCAGGGAGCAGGGGCTCGAGCAGTACTTC

clone size: few
V gene: TRBV4-3
D gene: TRBD1
J gene: TRBJ2-5
CDR3 protein: CASSRTGGGETQYF
CDR3 DNA: TGCGCCAGCAGCCGAACAGGGGGCGGAGAGACCCAGTACTTC

clone size: few
V gene: TRBV9
D gene: NA
J gene: TRBJ1-5
CDR3 protein: CASSAAPDRTQPQHF
CDR3 DNA: TGTGCCAGCAGCGCTGCCCCGGACCGGACCCAGCCCCAGCATTTT

clone size: many
V gene: TRBV7-9
D gene: TRBD2
J gene: TRBJ2-1
CDR3 protein: CASSLVLAGHNEQFF
CDR3 DNA: TGTGCCAGCAGCTTAGTCCTAGCGGGTCACAATGAGCAGTTCTTC

clone size: NA
V gene: TRBV2
D gene: TRBD2
J gene: TRBJ2-7
CDR3 protein: CASISGLSYEQYF
CDR3 DNA: TGTGCCAGCATCTCGGGACTATCCTACGAGCAGTACTTC

clone size: many
V gene: TRBV6-6
D gene: NA
J gene: TRBJ1-2
CDR3 protein: CASSYRGPGYGYTF
CDR3 DNA: TGTGCCAGCAGTTACCGGGGGCCAGGCTATGGCTACACCTTC